This T cell receptor (beta chain) was sequenced for a study of T cell repertoires in cytomegalovirus infection. At the level of the study: Public TCR beta signatures indicated both CMV infection and matching HLA type. Study-level findings and limits: Cumulative frequency of public TCR beta families picked out carriers of CMV plus the relevant HLA.

TCRdb re-called the reads with MiXCR, one entry per CDR3 protein. The sample holds about 900,000 distinct CDR3 sequences; 31% are singletons and the top ten take about an eighth. This clonotype was detected only a few times. Its antigen is unknown. This CDR3 contains 16 residues. Per the germline V gene, CDR1 is MNHEY and CDR2 is SVGEGT. Trimming cost V 6 bases and J 5 bases, with 21 bases left between them. The J gene is TRBJ2-3, the V gene TRBV6-2 or TRBV6-3, with D possibly matching TRBD1 (6 bases). The input for sequencing was cultured CD8+ T cells from PBMCs, taken from culture after CMV antigen stimulation. The receptor was isolated from a human donor in good health (CMV status not recorded). Some clones in this sample may be carry-over from other donors' samples. Here the CDR3 reads CASRRRYRDNEDTQYF. As DNA, the CDR3 is TGTGCCAGCAGGAGAAGGTACAGGGACAACGAAGATACGCAGTATTTT.